One and the same sample provided the 19 T cell receptor beta chains below, sequenced in a study of Ad26.COV2.S vaccination and SARS-CoV-2 variants listed by TCRdb under 2021. According to the study, the label for this sample's treatment or condition signals: roughly 18 received Ad26.COV2.S at low or high dose, single or two shots; about 5 received placebo; per-sample allocation not given. Repertoires of vaccine and placebo recipients were sequenced from samples taken on day 63 after the first injection. The library was obtained by the immunoSEQ multiplex PCR assay. TCRdb carries this immuneACCESS record with in-frame sequences only. Its versions omit some clonotypes, under half of them owing to an unresolved V gene in the studies checked, with the rest unexplained. The sample table shows about 350,000 clones, and 70% to 90% are seen once. The top ten hold roughly 3.3% of the sample. The sample was peripheral blood, taken in a trial of Ad26.COV2.S vaccine versus placebo. Every receptor here comes from a person between 18 and 65 years old who received the Ad26.COV2.S COVID-19 vaccine or a placebo.

The chain combines TRBV24-1 with TRBJ1-1; TRBD1 might be the D (5 bases). CDR3 size: 14 residues. The V end lost 7 bases, the J end lost 0 bases, and 11 bases lay between the germline ends. The germline gives CDR1 KGHDR, CDR2 SFDVKD. CDR3 sequence reads: CATRSGGLNTEAFF. The CDR3 DNA reads TGTGCCACCAGGTCCGGGGGGTTGAACACTGAAGCTTTCTTT.

The rearrangement links TRBV11-2 to TRBJ1-2; D perhaps matches TRBD1 (5 bases). V gave up 5 bases and J gave up 0 bases, with 13 bases separating them. This CDR3 is built from 15 residues. CDR1 and CDR2 from the germline V gene are SGHAT and FQNNGV. CDR3: CASSTDQGPNYGYTF. The CDR3 DNA reads as TGTGCCAGCAGCACCGATCAGGGCCCTAACTATGGCTACACCTTC.

The chain has TRBV30 and TRBJ1-2; D gene unclear. The V end lost 3 bases, the J end lost 5 bases, and 22 bases lay between the germline ends. Germline V gives CDR1 GTSNPN, CDR2 SVGIG (reference sequence). This CDR3 is 16 amino acids long. The CDR3 bases are TGTGCCTGGAGAACAAAAGGCGGACCCCCTGGGTATGGCTACACCTTC. It codes for CAWRTKGGPPGYGYTF. The variable domain in full, with the rest retrieved from reference TRBV30 and TRBJ1-2, is SQTIHQWPATLVQPVGSPLSLECTVEGTSNPNLYWYRQAAGRGLQLLFYSVGIGQISSEVPQNLSASRPQDRQFILSSKKLLLSDSGFYLCAWRTKGGPPGYGYTFGSGTRLTVV.

The chain couples TRBV14 to TRBJ2-7; 10 bases are shared with TRBD1. Unmatched junction bases numbered 7, after V lost 4 bases and J lost 4 bases. CDR1 is SGHDN and CDR2 is FVKESK in the germline V gene. The CDR3 loop spans 15 amino acids. The CDR3 loop is CASSPRDRGPYEQYF. The DNA for the CDR3 is TGTGCCAGCAGCCCCCGGGACAGGGGACCATACGAGCAGTACTTC.

The chain combines TRBV15 with TRBJ2-7; tentatively, D is TRBD2 (6 bases). The CDR3 extends over 14 amino acids. CDR1 LNHNV and CDR2 YYDKDF come from the germline V gene (reference sequence). With 4 bases removed from V and 4 bases from J, the gap between germline ends came to 14 bases. This CDR3 is CATSNPGLGYEQYF. DNA for the CDR3: TGTGCCACCAGCAATCCGGGACTCGGATACGAGCAGTACTTC.

The CDR3: CATQSLSTDTQYF. The CDR3 DNA is TGTGCCACCCAATCGTTGAGCACAGATACGCAGTATTTT. The chain has TRBV6-5 and TRBJ2-3; no reliable D call. CDR1 MNHEY and CDR2 SVGAGI come from the germline V gene. The CDR3 runs to 13 residues. V dropped 10 bases and J dropped 0 bases, with 11 bases sitting between them.

This chain uses TRBV6-5 with TRBJ1-4; 9 bases match TRBD1. The CDR3 is made up of 13 amino acids. After removal of 0 bases from V and 11 bases from J, the junction contained 1 base not matched to a gene. Germline CDR1 MNHEY, CDR2 SVGAGI. CDR3 protein: CASSYSTGGKLFF. In nucleotides, the CDR3 is TGTGCCAGCAGTTACTCGACAGGGGGGAAACTGTTTTTT.

The chain recombines TRBV11-2 with TRBJ2-7; a possible D gene is TRBD1 (6 bases). The CDR3 extends over 15 amino acids. Germline V gene sequence: CDR1 SGHAT, CDR2 FQNNGV. V dropped 1 base and J dropped 3 bases, with 13 bases sitting between them. The CDR3 sequence: CASSLASPDSYEQYF. CDR3 in DNA: TGTGCCAGCAGCTTAGCCTCCCCGGACAGCTACGAGCAGTACTTC.

CDR3 nucleotide sequence: TGTGCCAGCAGTTTTAGCACGGGACAGGGCTACGAGCAGTACTTC. Protein product: CASSFSTGQGYEQYF. The genes are TRBV28 and TRBJ2-7; 9 nucleotides agree with TRBD1. V trimming: 3 bases; J trimming: 3 bases; junction bases outside the gene matches: 6. There are 15 residues in the CDR3. The germline gives CDR1 MDHEN, CDR2 SYDVKM.

This clone was detected once. This chain links TRBV18 with TRBJ2-5; 9 bases map to TRBD1. Germline V gene sequence: CDR1 KGHSH, CDR2 LQKENI. The CDR3 is made up of 15 amino acids. Trimming took 2 bases from V and 3 from J; bases not matched to a gene: 4. The CDR3: CASSPSTGGEETQYF. CDR3 DNA: TGTGCCAGCTCACCATCAACAGGGGGCGAAGAGACCCAGTACTTC.

V is TRBV18 and J is TRBJ1-5; TRBD1 aligns across 8 bases. This CDR3 contains 16 residues. V gave up 5 bases and J gave up 5 bases; unmatched junction bases: 11. Germline V gene lookup returns CDR1 KGHSH and CDR2 LQKENI. CDR3 sequence: CASSVRAGGVYQPQHF. The CDR3 bases are TGTGCCAGCTCAGTCCGTGCAGGGGGCGTATATCAGCCCCAGCATTTT. The full variable domain, in which reference TRBV18 and TRBJ1-5 provide the parts outside the CDR3, is NAGVMQNPRHLVRRRGQEARLRCSPMKGHSHVYWYRQLPEEGLKFMVYLQKENIIDESGMPKERFSAEFPKEGPSILRIQQVVRGDSAAYFCASSVRAGGVYQPQHFGDGTRLSIL.

This clone occurred many times. The chain recombines TRBV28 with TRBJ2-7, with D tentatively TRBD1 (5 bases). The CDR3 runs to 13 residues. Germline CDR1 and CDR2: MDHEN and SYDVKM. Trimming removed 6 bases at V and 3 bases at J, with 12 bases between. This CDR3 is CASSLIRDYEQYF. CDR3 nucleotides: TGTGCCAGCAGCTTAATCAGGGACTACGAGCAGTACTTC.

The chain is built from TRBV27 and TRBJ2-1; no firm D call. Germline CDR1 reads MNHEY; CDR2 reads SMNVEV (reference sequence). This CDR3 has 15 residues. V lost 5 bases, J lost 0 bases, and 11 bases lay in between. CDR3 region: CASSLTPGSYNEQFF. The CDR3 nucleotides are TGTGCCAGCAGTCTCACTCCAGGCTCCTACAATGAGCAGTTCTTC.

Worth noting for this clone: The junction departs from germline at one end; a sequencing error may be responsible. This rearrangement joins TRBV5-6 to TRBJ2-7; weak D call: TRBD1 (6 bases). From germline, CDR1 is SGHDT and CDR2 YYEEEE. The CDR3 sequence is 15 residues long. The CDR3 reads CASSLGDRPMYELYF. The CDR3 nucleotides read TGTGCCAGCAGCTTAGGAGACAGGCCCATGTACGAGCTGTACTTC.

This sequence joins TRBV18 and TRBJ2-3, with a possible D match to TRBD2 (5 bases). The germline CDR1 and CDR2 sequences are KGHSH and LQKENI. CDR3 length: 13 residues. The germline V and J ends were trimmed by 3 bases and 5 bases, with 9 bases remaining between them. The CDR3 coding sequence is TGTGCCAGCTCACCGCTCGCGGGAGATACGCAGTATTTT. This gives the protein CASSPLAGDTQYF.

V usage is TRBV6-1 and J usage is TRBJ2-1; 7 bases match TRBD1. Germline V gene lookup returns CDR1 MNHNS and CDR2 SASEGT. The length of the CDR3 is 16 residues. V lost 4 bases and J lost 5; bases outside the gene matches: 11. In DNA, the CDR3 is TGTGCCAGCAGTGCTGACAGGGTTTTTTGGAACAATGAGCAGTTCTTC. Its translation: CASSADRVFWNNEQFF.

This clone has a single count. The chain joins TRBV7-2 to TRBJ2-4; no reliable D call. The length of the CDR3 is 12 residues. Trimming pared 1 base from V and 6 bases from J, leaving 4 bases between. The germline gives CDR1 SGHTA, CDR2 FQGNSA. The CDR3 nucleotides are TGTGCCAGCAGCTTAGGGGCAAACATTCAGTACTTC. Translation gives CASSLGANIQYF.

The V and J genes are TRBV5-1 and TRBJ2-3, with a tentative D call TRBD2 (6 bases). V dropped 4 bases and J dropped 2 bases, with 11 bases sitting between them. Germline CDR1 reads SGHRS; CDR2 reads YFSETQ. The CDR3 extends over 14 amino acids. CDR3 bases: TGCGCCAGCAGCATGGCGGGGTTCACAGATACGCAGTATTTT. Its protein is CASSMAGFTDTQYF.

V is TRBV4-3 and J is TRBJ2-7; unclear D gene. The CDR3 extends over 15 amino acids. Germline V CDR1 and CDR2: LGHNA, YSLEER. Trimming cost V 1 base and J 0 bases, with 10 bases left between them. The CDR3 loop reads CASSQGFSSSYEQYF. CDR3 in DNA: TGCGCCAGCAGCCAAGGGTTTAGTAGCTCCTACGAGCAGTACTTC.